Each of the 12 T cell receptor beta chains below was sequenced from the same sample in a study of T-cell reconstitution after alpha-beta-depleted transplantation in children. TCRbeta library preparation incorporated unique molecular identifiers. TCRdb redid the calling of the PCR reads with MiXCR, one entry per CDR3 protein. The sample lists hundreds of thousands of distinct CDR3 sequences, 10% to 15% occurring once. Sequences were derived from PBMCs, mostly from graft donor cells, sampled 360 days after TCRalphabeta/CD19-depleted stem cell transplant. These receptors all come from a male patient between 5 and 17 years old who had a stem cell transplant for acute myeloid leukemia, so the T cells may come from the graft donor.

This clonotype was counted many times. The chain has TRBV9 and TRBJ2-1; 9 nucleotides agree with TRBD1. This CDR3 spans 16 amino acids. The trim removed 2 bases at V and 6 bases at J, leaving 9 bases unmatched. Germline-derived CDR1 and CDR2 are SGDLS and YYNGEE. This CDR3 is CASSVRPGTGINEQFF. CDR3 nucleotide sequence: TGTGCCAGCAGCGTTAGACCAGGGACAGGGATCAATGAGCAGTTCTTC.

This clonotype appeared many times. This chain joins TRBV20-1 and TRBJ2-2; tentative D call: TRBD1 (5 bases). Trimming pared 4 bases from V and 7 bases from J, leaving 10 bases between. Germline V CDR1 and CDR2: DFQATT, SNEGSKA (reference sequence). CDR3 length: 12 residues. CDR3 loop: CSANQGGGELFF. CDR3 nucleotide sequence: TGCAGTGCTAACCAGGGCGGCGGGGAGCTGTTTTTT.

This clonotype came up a few times. The chain is built from TRBV3-1 and TRBJ2-1, with D possibly being TRBD1 or TRBD2 (5 bases each). Deletions cut 4 bases from V and 4 bases from J, with 17 bases between. Looked up from germline, CDR1 is LGHDT and CDR2 is YNNKEL (reference sequence). The CDR3 is 16 residues long. CDR3 nucleotides: TGTGCCAGCAGCCCATGGGGGAGTCTGGGATACAATGAGCAGTTCTTC. This translates into CASSPWGSLGYNEQFF.

This clonotype was counted ten times or more. The chain uses TRBV20-1 and TRBJ1-3; no firm D call. V was cut by 5 bases and J by 2 bases, with 16 bases left in between. Germline CDR1 DFQATT, CDR2 SNEGSKA (reference sequence). The CDR3 length is 15 residues. The CDR3 DNA reads as TGCAGTGCTGAGACGGCTGGGAGGGCTGGAAACACCATATATTTT. This sequence encodes CSAETAGRAGNTIYF.

This rearrangement joins TRBV29-1 to TRBJ2-7, with TRBD2 matching over 12 bases. Germline values: CDR1 SQVTM, CDR2 ANQGSEA. The CDR3 is 13 residues long. With V trimmed by 7 bases and J by 5 bases, 6 bases remained unmatched. The CDR3 loop is CSGWTSGTHEQYF. The CDR3 nucleotides read TGCAGCGGGTGGACTAGCGGGACTCACGAGCAGTACTTC.

This clonotype was seen ten or more times. This rearrangement joins TRBV12-3 or TRBV12-4 to TRBJ2-7; D is uncertain. The CDR3 has 16 amino acids. Trimming took off 2 bases at V and 0 bases at J, with 14 bases between the two ends. The CDR3 region is CASSLLVSPSSYEQYF. CDR3 DNA: TGTGCCAGCAGTTTATTGGTCTCCCCCAGCTCCTACGAGCAGTACTTC.

The table lists this clonotype with a few counts. The chain couples TRBV9 to TRBJ2-1; D is uncertain. Trimming removed 0 bases from V and 8 bases from J, with 15 bases in between. The CDR3 length is 15 residues. The V gene's germline CDR1 is SGDLS and CDR2 YYNGEE. The CDR3 sequence is CASSVGPVTKDEQFF. In DNA form, the CDR3 reads TGTGCCAGCAGCGTAGGGCCAGTCACGAAGGATGAGCAGTTCTTC.

V is TRBV20-1 and J is TRBJ1-4; a possible D gene is TRBD1 (6 bases). CDR1 DFQATT and CDR2 SNEGSKA come from the germline V gene (reference sequence). The V end was cut by 8 bases, the J end by 8 bases, with 21 bases between. CDR3 length: 14 residues. The chain's CDR3 is CSTRRGAVGEKLFF. The DNA for the CDR3 is TGCAGTACCAGAAGGGGGGCTGTGGGAGAAAAACTGTTTTTT.

This clonotype was counted only a few times. This chain uses TRBV28 with TRBJ2-1, with a tentative D call TRBD2 (5 bases). Germline V gene lookup returns CDR1 MDHEN and CDR2 SYDVKM. The CDR3 covers 16 residues. Between the trimmed V and J ends, which lost 4 bases and 0 bases, there was a span of 13 bases. CDR3 DNA sequence: TGTGCCAGCAGTTCCATCATAGCGAGCTCCTACAATGAGCAGTTCTTC. It is translated as CASSSIIASSYNEQFF. The full variable domain, rest sourced from reference TRBV28 and TRBJ2-1, is DVKVTQSSRYLVKRTGEKVFLECVQDMDHENMFWYRQDPGLGLRLIYFSYDVKMKEKGDIPEGYSVSREKKERFSLILESASTNQTSMYLCASSSIIASSYNEQFFGPGTRLTVL.

J is TRBJ2-5 and V is TRBV29-1; D is undetermined. V was clipped by 1 base and J by 2 bases, with 14 bases between them. From germline, CDR1 is SQVTM and CDR2 ANQGSEA. This CDR3 is 15 amino acids long. CDR3 in DNA: TGCAGCGTTGAAGGTGGGGTCAGTGGGCAAGAGACCCAGTACTTC. Amino acids: CSVEGGVSGQETQYF.

This clonotype turned up a few times. This chain links TRBV27 with TRBJ2-1; 7 bases are shared with TRBD2. The CDR3 length is 16 residues. V lost 0 bases, J lost 5 bases, and 7 bases stayed unmatched. Germline CDR1 is MNHEY and CDR2 is SMNVEV (reference sequence). The chain's CDR3 is CASSLSGGRNNNEQFF. The CDR3, as DNA: TGTGCCAGCAGTTTATCGGGCGGGAGAAACAACAATGAGCAGTTCTTC.

This chain uses TRBV18 with TRBJ2-7; D possibly matches TRBD1 or TRBD2 (5 bases each). Germline V gene lookup returns CDR1 KGHSH and CDR2 LQKENI. V was shortened by 6 bases and J by 6 bases, with 24 bases between the two germline ends. The CDR3 totals 16 residues. The CDR3 DNA is TGTGCCAGCTCGCCCGGGACGGCTGGGCTACTTGTCGAGCAGTACTTC. Protein sequence: CASSPGTAGLLVEQYF.